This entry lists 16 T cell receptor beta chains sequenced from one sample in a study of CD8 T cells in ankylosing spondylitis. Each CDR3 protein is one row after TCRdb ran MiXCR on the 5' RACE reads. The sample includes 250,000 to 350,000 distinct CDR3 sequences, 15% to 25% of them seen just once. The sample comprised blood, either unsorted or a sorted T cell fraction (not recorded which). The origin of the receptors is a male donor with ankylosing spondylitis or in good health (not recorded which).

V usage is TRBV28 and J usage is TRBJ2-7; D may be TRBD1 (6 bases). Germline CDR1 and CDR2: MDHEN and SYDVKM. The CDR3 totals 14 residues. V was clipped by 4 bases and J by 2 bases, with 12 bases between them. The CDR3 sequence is CASSSGTTPYEQYV. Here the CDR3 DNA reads TGTGCCAGCAGTTCGGGGACAACTCCCTACGAGCAGTACGTC.

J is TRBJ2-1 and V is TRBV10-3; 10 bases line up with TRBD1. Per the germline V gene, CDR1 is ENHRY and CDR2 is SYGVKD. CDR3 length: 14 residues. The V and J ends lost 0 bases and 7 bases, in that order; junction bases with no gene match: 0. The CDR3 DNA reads TGTGCCATCAGTGAGTCGGGACAGGGGAATGAGCAGTTCTTC. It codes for CAISESGQGNEQFF.

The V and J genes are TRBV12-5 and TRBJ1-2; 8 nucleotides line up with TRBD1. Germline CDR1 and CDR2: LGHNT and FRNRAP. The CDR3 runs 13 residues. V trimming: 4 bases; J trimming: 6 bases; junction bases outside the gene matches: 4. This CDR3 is CASGSDRANGYTF. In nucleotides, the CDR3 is TGTGCTAGTGGTTCGGACAGGGCGAATGGCTACACCTTC.

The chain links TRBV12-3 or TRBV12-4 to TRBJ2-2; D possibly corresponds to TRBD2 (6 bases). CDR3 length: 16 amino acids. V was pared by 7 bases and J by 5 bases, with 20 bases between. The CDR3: CASKEARRGSTGELFF. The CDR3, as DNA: TGTGCCAGCAAGGAGGCGAGGAGGGGCTCAACCGGGGAGCTGTTTTTT.

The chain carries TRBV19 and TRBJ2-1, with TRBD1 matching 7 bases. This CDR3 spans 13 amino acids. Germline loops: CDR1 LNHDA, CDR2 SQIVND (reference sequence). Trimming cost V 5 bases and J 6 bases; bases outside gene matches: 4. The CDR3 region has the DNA TGTGCCAGTAGTGCGGACAGGAGCAATGAGCAGTTCTTC. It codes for CASSADRSNEQFF.

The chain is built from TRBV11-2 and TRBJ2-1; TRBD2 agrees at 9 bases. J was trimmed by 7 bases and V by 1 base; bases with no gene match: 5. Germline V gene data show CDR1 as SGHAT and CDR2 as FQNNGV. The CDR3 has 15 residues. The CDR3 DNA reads TGTGCCAGCAGCTTAGGTGCTAGCGGGATGAATGAGCAGTTCTTC. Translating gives CASSLGASGMNEQFF.

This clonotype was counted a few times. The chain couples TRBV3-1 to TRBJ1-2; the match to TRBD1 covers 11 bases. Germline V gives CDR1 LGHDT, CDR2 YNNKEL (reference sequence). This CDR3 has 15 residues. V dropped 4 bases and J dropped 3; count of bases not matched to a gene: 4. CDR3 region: CASSRWTGGDYGYTF. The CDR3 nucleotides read TGTGCCAGCAGCCGGTGGACAGGGGGCGACTATGGCTACACCTTC.

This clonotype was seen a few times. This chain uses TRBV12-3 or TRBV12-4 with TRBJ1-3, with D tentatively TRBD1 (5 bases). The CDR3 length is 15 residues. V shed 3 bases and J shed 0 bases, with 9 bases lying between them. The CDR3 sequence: CASSFPGGSGNTIYF. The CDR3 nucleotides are TGTGCCAGCAGTTTCCCTGGGGGCTCTGGAAACACCATATATTTT.

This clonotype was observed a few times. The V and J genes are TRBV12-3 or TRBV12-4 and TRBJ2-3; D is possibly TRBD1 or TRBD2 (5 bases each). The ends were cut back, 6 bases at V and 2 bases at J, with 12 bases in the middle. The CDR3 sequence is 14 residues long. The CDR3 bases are TGTGCCAGCAGACCCGGGGCGTTCACAGATACGCAGTATTTT. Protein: CASRPGAFTDTQYF.

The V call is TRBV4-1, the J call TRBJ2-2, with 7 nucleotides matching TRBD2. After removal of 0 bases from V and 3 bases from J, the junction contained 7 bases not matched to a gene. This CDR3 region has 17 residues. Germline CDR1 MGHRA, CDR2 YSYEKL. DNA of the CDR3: TGCGCCAGCAGCCAAGAGTGGTCTAGCGGTTACACCGGGGAGCTGTTTTTT. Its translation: CASSQEWSSGYTGELFF.

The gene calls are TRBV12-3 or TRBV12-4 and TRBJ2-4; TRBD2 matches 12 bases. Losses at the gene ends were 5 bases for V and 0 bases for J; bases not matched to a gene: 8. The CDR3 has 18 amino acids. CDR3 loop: CASSVGASGRVAKNIQYF. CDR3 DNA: TGTGCCAGCAGTGTGGGCGCTAGCGGGAGGGTAGCCAAAAACATTCAGTACTTC.

CDR3 nucleotide sequence: TGCAGTGCTGCAACTGGACAGGATTACAATGAGCAGTTCTTC. Its translation: CSAATGQDYNEQFF. The chain has TRBV20-1 and TRBJ2-1; TRBD1 matches 7 bases. The trim removed 5 bases at V and 4 bases at J, leaving 8 bases unmatched. In germline, CDR1 is DFQATT, CDR2 SNEGSKA (reference sequence). This CDR3 spans 14 amino acids.

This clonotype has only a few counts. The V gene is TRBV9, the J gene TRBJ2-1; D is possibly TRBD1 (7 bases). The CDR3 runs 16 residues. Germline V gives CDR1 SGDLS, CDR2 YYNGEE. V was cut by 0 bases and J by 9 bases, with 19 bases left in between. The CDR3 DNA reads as TGTGCCAGCAGCGTAGGGAGGGGGCGCTCGGAAAGTGAGCAGTTCTTC. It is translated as CASSVGRGRSESEQFF.

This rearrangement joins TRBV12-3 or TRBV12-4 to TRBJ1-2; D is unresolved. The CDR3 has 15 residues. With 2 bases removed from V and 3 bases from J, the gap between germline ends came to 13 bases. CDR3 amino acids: CASSLFGGYDYGYTF. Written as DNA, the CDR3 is TGTGCCAGCAGTTTATTTGGAGGGTACGACTATGGCTACACCTTC.

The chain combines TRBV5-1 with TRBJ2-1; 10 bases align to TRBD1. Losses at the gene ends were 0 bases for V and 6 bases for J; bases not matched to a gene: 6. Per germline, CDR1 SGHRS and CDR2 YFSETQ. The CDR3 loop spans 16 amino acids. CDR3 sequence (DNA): TGCGCCAGCAGCTTGGCGACAGGGGGCACGGGCAATGAGCAGTTCTTC. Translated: CASSLATGGTGNEQFF.

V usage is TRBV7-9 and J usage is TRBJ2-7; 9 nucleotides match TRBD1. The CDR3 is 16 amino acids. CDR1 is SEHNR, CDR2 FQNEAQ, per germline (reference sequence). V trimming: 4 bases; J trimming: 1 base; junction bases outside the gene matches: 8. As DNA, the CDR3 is TGTGCCAGCAGCTCAGGCCCCGGGACAGGGTCCTACGAGCAGTACGTC. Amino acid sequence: CASSSGPGTGSYEQYV.